Presented here are 28 T cell receptor beta chains from one specimen sequenced in a study of PD-L1 blockade in urothelial cancer. Time point indicated: peripheral blood 6 weeks after treatment start. The method was immunoSEQ multiplex PCR; TCRdb's version includes in-frame clones alone and lacks a portion of them. The sample consists of around 45,000 clones, about four fifths of them appearing once. Sequences were derived from PBMCs, sampled around atezolizumab (anti-PD-L1) treatment. Receptors originate from a man aged 55 to 70 with urothelial cancer.

The chain employs TRBV2 and TRBJ2-5; tentative D call: TRBD2 (5 bases). The V end was cut by 2 bases, the J end by 4 bases, with 11 bases between. Germline lookup yields CDR1 SNHLY and CDR2 FYNNEI. The CDR3 totals 14 residues. CDR3 coding DNA: TGTGCCAGCAGTGAACCGGGGTTTGGAGAGACCCAGTACTTC. Translated: CASSEPGFGETQYF.

The J gene is TRBJ1-4, the V gene TRBV5-4, with D hard to call. The CDR3 has 14 residues. Germline CDR1 is SGHNT and CDR2 is YYREEE (reference sequence). Trimming took 4 bases from V and 8 from J, leaving 15 bases between them. The CDR3 DNA is TGTGCCAGCAGCCTCTTCACTCGGAGGGAAAAACTGTTTTTT. Translated, it gives CASSLFTRREKLFF.

The sample holds one count of this clone. This chain joins TRBV5-1 and TRBJ1-2; TRBD1 aligns across 8 bases. V lost 0 bases to trimming and J lost 8 bases; unmatched junction nucleotides: 3. Germline lookup yields CDR1 SGHRS and CDR2 YFSETQ. This CDR3 region has 13 residues. CDR3 region: CASSLATGEGYTF. The DNA of the CDR3 is TGCGCCAGCAGCTTGGCGACAGGGGAGGGCTACACCTTC.

This clone was seen just once. This sequence joins TRBV15 and TRBJ2-7, with TRBD2 as a possible D gene (6 bases). The CDR3 consists of 14 residues. Per the germline V gene, CDR1 is LNHNV and CDR2 is YYDKDF (reference sequence). Between the trimmed V and J ends, which lost 4 bases and 5 bases, there was a span of 15 bases. The CDR3 nucleotides are TGTGCCACCAGCAACCTCCAGGGAGGCGACGAGCAGTACTTC. Translated, it gives CATSNLQGGDEQYF. The variable domain in full, completed from reference TRBV15 and TRBJ2-7, reads DAMVIQNPRYQVTQFGKPVTLSCSQTLNHNVMYWYQQKSSQAPKLLFHYYDKDFNNEADTPDNFQSRRPNTSFCFLDIRSPGLGDTAMYLCATSNLQGGDEQYFGPGTRLTVT.

The J gene is TRBJ2-2, the V gene TRBV9; the D gene is possibly TRBD2 (5 bases). CDR3 size: 15 residues. Germline V gene sequence: CDR1 SGDLS, CDR2 YYNGEE. Trimming stripped 0 bases from V and 7 bases from J, with 13 bases between. The CDR3 nucleotides are TGTGCCAGCAGCGTAGCCCCCGACGGGGACGGGGAGCTGTTTTTT. It yields the protein CASSVAPDGDGELFF.

This rearrangement joins TRBV6-1 to TRBJ1-1; D gene ambiguous. This CDR3 has 13 amino acids. V gave up 2 bases and J gave up 2 bases, with 6 bases separating them. The germline gives CDR1 MNHNS, CDR2 SASEGT. DNA of the CDR3: TGTGCCAGCAGTGAACATCTAAACACTGAAGCTTTCTTT. Translated: CASSEHLNTEAFF.

V gene TRBV5-1 combines with J gene TRBJ2-1; 8 positions agree with TRBD2. V trimming: 0 bases; J trimming: 10 bases; junction bases outside the gene matches: 9. The CDR3 sequence is 15 residues long. Germline V CDR1 and CDR2: SGHRS, YFSETQ. The CDR3 coding sequence is TGCGCCAGCAGCTTGGAGATTGCGGGGGGCCAGGAGCAGTTCTTC. This codes for CASSLEIAGGQEQFF.

With respect to this clone: Distinct nucleotide sequences in the sample also encode this CDR3. The rearrangement links TRBV30 to TRBJ1-2, with 7 bases fitting TRBD1. Germline CDR1 GTSNPN, CDR2 SVGIG (reference sequence). The V segment lost 2 bases and the J segment 4 bases; nucleotides outside the gene matches: 4. The CDR3 sequence is 13 residues long. DNA of the CDR3: TGTGCCTGGAGTAGGGACAGACCCTATGGCTACACCTTC. Protein: CAWSRDRPYGYTF.

By sample fraction, this clone is medium-sized (0.01 to 0.1%). The V gene is TRBV19, the J gene TRBJ2-7, with D perhaps matching TRBD1 (5 bases). There are 13 residues in the CDR3. V lost 4 bases and J 7 bases, leaving 14 bases between the germline ends. Per the germline V gene, CDR1 is LNHDA and CDR2 is SQIVND (reference sequence). CDR3 amino acids: CASSRQGSEEQYF. The CDR3 bases are TGTGCCAGTAGTAGGCAGGGATCGGAGGAGCAGTACTTC.

This clone was detected only once. This rearrangement joins TRBV30 to TRBJ2-7, with D tentatively TRBD1 (6 bases). This CDR3 has 14 residues. The germline gives CDR1 GTSNPN, CDR2 SVGIG (reference sequence). The ends were cut back, 2 bases at V and 3 bases at J, with 14 bases in the middle. CDR3 DNA sequence: TGTGCCTGGAGTAACTCACAGGGTTTCTACGAGCAGTACTTC. It codes for CAWSNSQGFYEQYF.

This sequence joins TRBV4-1 and TRBJ2-3, with TRBD2 matching over 10 bases. The V segment lost 1 base and the J segment 5 bases; nucleotides outside the gene matches: 3. From germline, CDR1 is MGHRA and CDR2 YSYEKL. The CDR3 length is 15 residues. For the CDR3, the DNA is TGCGCCAGCAGCCAAGTGGGACTAGCGAGAGATACGCAGTATTTT. It yields the protein CASSQVGLARDTQYF.

V usage is TRBV5-1 and J usage is TRBJ2-1, with D possibly matching TRBD2 (6 bases). The CDR3 covers 15 residues. CDR1 is SGHRS and CDR2 is YFSETQ in the germline V gene. The ends were cut back, 0 bases at V and 6 bases at J, with 13 bases in the middle. CDR3 coding DNA: TGCGCCAGCAGCTTGGTTCCGGGGGTTGGCAATGAGCAGTTCTTC. Protein product: CASSLVPGVGNEQFF. Combining the CDR3 with reference TRBV5-1 and TRBJ2-1 gives the whole variable domain KAGVTQTPRYLIKTRGQQVTLSCSPISGHRSVSWYQQTPGQGLQFLFEYFSETQRNKGNFPGRFSGRQFSNSRSEMNVSTLELGDSALYLCASSLVPGVGNEQFFGPGTRLTVL.

V gene TRBV6-5 combines with J gene TRBJ1-4; 7 nucleotides match TRBD1. Germline CDR1 is MNHEY and CDR2 is SVGAGI. The CDR3 consists of 14 residues. Trimming took 7 bases from V and 6 from J; bases not matched to a gene: 8. The CDR3 DNA reads TGTGCCAGCATGAACAGGGGAGGTGATGAAAAACTGTTTTTT. The encoded protein is CASMNRGGDEKLFF.

This rearrangement joins TRBV2 to TRBJ1-6; no firm D call. Germline assignment: CDR1 SNHLY and CDR2 FYNNEI. CDR3 length: 12 amino acids. Trimming pared 1 base from V and 9 bases from J, leaving 4 bases between. CDR3 nucleotide sequence: TGTGCCAGCAGTGAAGGTCTTTCACCCCTCCACTTT. This encodes CASSEGLSPLHF.

The chain carries TRBV28 and TRBJ2-3; 7 bases line up with TRBD1. The CDR3 has 15 amino acids. Germline CDR1 MDHEN, CDR2 SYDVKM. Trimming at V came to 6 bases and at J to 2 bases, leaving 8 bases not matched to a gene. CDR3 nucleotides: TGTGCCAGCAGCCAACAGGGGTCTATCACAGATACGCAGTATTTT. Translation: CASSQQGSITDTQYF.

The chain links TRBV7-2 to TRBJ2-3, with a tentative D call TRBD1 (5 bases). V was clipped by 4 bases and J by 3 bases, with 20 bases between them. The CDR3 is made up of 17 amino acids. Germline V CDR1 and CDR2: SGHTA, FQGNSA. CDR3 DNA: TGTGCCAGCAGCTACGCAGGGCCAACCATCGAAACAGATACGCAGTATTTT. Its translation is CASSYAGPTIETDTQYF. Full variable domain (outside the CDR3, taken from reference TRBV7-2 and TRBJ2-3): GAGVSQSPSNKVTEKGKDVELRCDPISGHTALYWYRQSLGQGLEFLIYFQGNSAPDKSGLPSDRFSAERTGGSVSTLTIQRTQQEDSAVYLCASSYAGPTIETDTQYFGPGTRLTVL.

V is TRBV27 and J is TRBJ1-1; weak D call: TRBD1 (5 bases). The CDR3 has 16 amino acids. V was cut by 0 bases and J by 2 bases, with 13 bases left in between. The germline V gene encodes CDR1 MNHEY and CDR2 SMNVEV (reference sequence). The CDR3 loop is CASSLSWTPANTEAFF. The DNA for the CDR3 is TGTGCCAGCAGTTTATCATGGACACCCGCTAACACTGAAGCTTTCTTT.

The V gene is TRBV11-3, the J gene TRBJ1-1; D ambiguous. CDR3 length equals 13 residues. Germline assignment: CDR1 SGHNT and CDR2 YENEEA. The ends were cut back, 1 base at V and 1 base at J, with 4 bases in the middle. This chain's CDR3 is CASSLVRNTEAFF. CDR3 DNA sequence: TGTGCCAGCAGCTTAGTCAGGAACACTGAAGCTTTCTTT.

The CDR3 DNA is TGTGCCAGCAGGGCAGGGGCTGGCTATGGCTACACCTTC. Amino acid sequence: CASRAGAGYGYTF. The rearrangement joins TRBV6-5 to TRBJ1-2, with a weak D call TRBD1 (6 bases). Germline V gene sequence: CDR1 MNHEY, CDR2 SVGAGI. V lost 6 bases and J lost 4, with 12 bases in between. There are 13 residues in the CDR3.

V is TRBV5-4 and J is TRBJ1-4; tentatively, D is TRBD1 (5 bases). The length of the CDR3 is 14 residues. From germline, CDR1 is SGHNT and CDR2 YYREEE (reference sequence). Trimming cost V 2 bases and J 7 bases, with 12 bases left between them. The chain's CDR3 is CASSFGPGSEKLFF. The CDR3 DNA sequence: TGTGCCAGCAGCTTCGGACCAGGGTCTGAAAAACTGTTTTTT. The complete variable domain, with remaining parts taken from reference TRBV5-4 and TRBJ1-4, reads ETGVTQSPTHLIKTRGQQVTLRCSSQSGHNTVSWYQQALGQGPQFIFQYYREEENGRGNFPPRFSGLQFPNYSSELNVNALELDDSALYLCASSFGPGSEKLFFGSGTQLSVL.

The J gene is TRBJ1-6, the V gene TRBV5-4; 8 bases match TRBD1. The germline V gene has CDR1 SGHNT and CDR2 YYREEE (reference sequence). This CDR3 spans 14 amino acids. V trimming: 2 bases; J trimming: 6 bases; junction bases outside the gene matches: 1. This chain's CDR3 is CASSFDRGNSPLHF. The CDR3, as DNA: TGTGCCAGCAGCTTTGACAGGGGTAATTCACCCCTCCACTTT. Full variable domain (missing parts from reference TRBV5-4 and TRBJ1-6): ETGVTQSPTHLIKTRGQQVTLRCSSQSGHNTVSWYQQALGQGPQFIFQYYREEENGRGNFPPRFSGLQFPNYSSELNVNALELDDSALYLCASSFDRGNSPLHFGNGTRLTVT.

The chain links TRBV29-1 to TRBJ2-5; 10 bases fit TRBD2. The CDR3 length is 14 residues. CDR1 is SQVTM, CDR2 ANQGSEA, per germline. V was pared by 5 bases and J by 0 bases, with 3 bases of the junction left unmatched. CDR3 sequence (DNA): TGCAGCGTTCTAAGCGGGGGGGACCAAGAGACCCAGTACTTC. This gives the protein CSVLSGGDQETQYF.

The chain couples TRBV5-1 to TRBJ2-1; TRBD1 matches at 9 bases. The CDR3 has 19 residues. Germline CDR1 reads SGHRS; CDR2 reads YFSETQ. V lost 2 bases to trimming and J lost 4 bases; unmatched junction nucleotides: 16. CDR3 sequence: CASSLDPGQGSVGYNEQFF. The CDR3 DNA reads TGCGCCAGCAGCTTAGACCCGGGACAGGGCTCAGTGGGTTACAATGAGCAGTTCTTC.

This clone was seen only once. V usage is TRBV19 and J usage is TRBJ2-7, with 10 bases identical to TRBD2. This CDR3 spans 15 amino acids. The germline V gene has CDR1 LNHDA and CDR2 SQIVND (reference sequence). The V and J ends lost 4 bases and 2 bases, in that order; junction bases with no gene match: 5. CDR3 DNA sequence: TGTGCCAGTAGTAGATCTAGCGGGGGTGCCTACGAGCAGTACTTC. Protein: CASSRSSGGAYEQYF.

This chain links TRBV2 with TRBJ2-5, with D possibly being TRBD1 (6 bases). Germline-derived CDR1 and CDR2 are SNHLY and FYNNEI. The CDR3 has 16 residues. V gave up 3 bases and J gave up 4 bases, with 18 bases separating them. The CDR3: CASSERGIDRRETQYF. As DNA, the CDR3 is TGTGCCAGCAGTGAGAGGGGGATCGACAGACGAGAGACCCAGTACTTC.

V usage is TRBV15 and J usage is TRBJ2-3; the D is unclear. Deletions cut 3 bases from V and 4 bases from J, with 8 bases between. The CDR3 length is 13 residues. CDR1 is LNHNV and CDR2 is YYDKDF in the germline V gene (reference sequence). The CDR3 bases are TGTGCCACCAGCAGTTTCCGGGCAGATACGCAGTATTTT. Its protein product is CATSSFRADTQYF.

The chain has TRBV2 and TRBJ2-7; weak D call: TRBD2 (6 bases). Trimming pared 6 bases from V and 2 bases from J, leaving 14 bases between. Germline V CDR1 and CDR2: SNHLY, FYNNEI. CDR3 length: 14 amino acids. CDR3 in DNA: TGTGCCAGCAGCCGGGGGTGGGTAACCTACGAGCAGTACTTC. Protein: CASSRGWVTYEQYF.

The chain couples TRBV27 to TRBJ2-1, with no clear D. The CDR3 contains 14 residues. Germline loops: CDR1 MNHEY, CDR2 SMNVEV (reference sequence). Trimming took off 3 bases at V and 2 bases at J, with 8 bases between the two ends. CDR3 coding DNA: TGTGCCAGCAGTTTTCAGGTTCCCTACAATGAGCAGTTCTTC. Protein: CASSFQVPYNEQFF.